The 14 T cell receptor beta chains below come from one sample, sequenced in a study of CD8 T cells in Susac syndrome. RNA was extracted with the RNeasy kit, and a quantity of roughly 0.45 to 1 ug was reverse transcribed using random hexamers. From the immunoSEQ multiplex PCR reads, TCRdb called clonotypes with MiXCR, one entry per CDR3 protein. Counted here are some 120,000 distinct CDR3 sequences, 80% to 95% occurring once; the ten biggest clones make up around 0.12%. Sequencing input: CD8+ T cells from PBMCs. These receptors were collected from a human donor in good health.

This chain uses TRBV7-9 with TRBJ1-1; no clear D. V lost 5 bases, J lost 4 bases, and 17 bases lay in between. CDR1 and CDR2 from the germline V gene are SEHNR and FQNEAQ (reference sequence). The CDR3 totals 15 residues. CDR3 in DNA: TGTGCCAGCAGCCCAGGAGGGTTAGGCGGCACTGAAGCTTTCTTT. Protein sequence: CASSPGGLGGTEAFF.

This chain connects TRBV30 to TRBJ2-3, with 11 bases aligning to TRBD2. The CDR3 sequence is 16 residues long. The junction had 7 bases not matched to a gene; V was cut back by 5 bases and J by 0 bases. Germline V gene sequence: CDR1 GTSNPN, CDR2 SVGIG (reference sequence). Here the CDR3 reads CAWLLAGGASTDTQYF. In nucleotides, the CDR3 is TGTGCCTGGCTTTTAGCGGGAGGGGCTAGCACAGATACGCAGTATTTT.

The chain uses TRBV5-1 and TRBJ2-2; D remains ambiguous. From germline, CDR1 is SGHRS and CDR2 YFSETQ. Trimming took 0 bases from V and 2 from J, leaving 8 bases between them. This CDR3 has 15 amino acids. The DNA of the CDR3 is TGCGCCAGCAGCTTGGGAGGAGTCAACACCGGGGAGCTGTTTTTT. It encodes CASSLGGVNTGELFF. The full variable domain, rest sourced from reference TRBV5-1 and TRBJ2-2, is KAGVTQTPRYLIKTRGQQVTLSCSPISGHRSVSWYQQTPGQGLQFLFEYFSETQRNKGNFPGRFSGRQFSNSRSEMNVSTLELGDSALYLCASSLGGVNTGELFFGEGSRLTVL.

This chain uses TRBV9 with TRBJ1-4; 9 bases are shared with TRBD1. The germline V gene encodes CDR1 SGDLS and CDR2 YYNGEE. The CDR3 totals 17 residues. The V segment lost 0 bases and the J segment 7 bases; nucleotides outside the gene matches: 10. CDR3 protein: CASSVDPRTGASEKLFF. The CDR3 coding sequence is TGTGCCAGCAGCGTAGACCCACGGACAGGGGCAAGTGAAAAACTGTTTTTT.

The V gene is TRBV7-8, the J gene TRBJ1-2; possibly TRBD1 for D (6 bases). The germline V gene encodes CDR1 SGHVS and CDR2 FQNEAQ. The CDR3 consists of 10 residues. The V end was cut by 8 bases, the J end by 8 bases, with 9 bases between. CDR3 DNA sequence: TGTGCCAGCGGGGGCAGGGGCTACACCTTC. Protein sequence: CASGGRGYTF.

The rearrangement joins TRBV20-1 to TRBJ2-7; weak D call: TRBD1 (6 bases). The germline V gene has CDR1 DFQATT and CDR2 SNEGSKA (reference sequence). The ends were cut back, 4 bases at V and 3 bases at J, with 19 bases in the middle. The CDR3 runs 15 residues. The DNA for the CDR3 is TGCAGTGCTAAAACCTTACAGGGACCCTTCTACGAGCAGTACTTC. Protein sequence: CSAKTLQGPFYEQYF.

This rearrangement joins TRBV2 to TRBJ1-2; D perhaps matches TRBD1 (5 bases). Trimming stripped 5 bases from V and 4 bases from J, with 17 bases between. CDR3 length equals 15 residues. Germline V gene lookup returns CDR1 SNHLY and CDR2 FYNNEI. Written as DNA, the CDR3 is TGTGCCAGCAGTCAAACCACGACAGAGTCCTATGGCTACACCTTC. This codes for CASSQTTTESYGYTF.

The J gene is TRBJ2-7, the V gene TRBV4-2; 9 bases line up with TRBD1. CDR1 and CDR2 (germline): LGHNA, YNFKEQ. V gave up 4 bases and J gave up 5 bases; unmatched junction bases: 6. This CDR3 has 14 residues. CDR3 nucleotide sequence: TGTGCCAGCAGCCGGGACAGGGAGTCCCACGAGCAGTACTTC. It codes for CASSRDRESHEQYF.

This rearrangement joins TRBV6-7 to TRBJ2-4; D possibly matches TRBD1 or TRBD2 (5 bases each). TRBV6-7 is known as an ORF, though its function is uncertain. CDR3 length: 15 residues. V dropped 2 bases and J dropped 0 bases, with 8 bases sitting between them. This CDR3 is CASSYTGTAKNIQYF. The CDR3 DNA sequence: TGTGCCAGCAGTTACACCGGGACAGCCAAAAACATTCAGTACTTC.

As DNA, the CDR3 is TGTGCCAGTAGTATTTCGGGGACAGGAAAAGAGACCCAGTACTTC. This encodes CASSISGTGKETQYF. V gene TRBV19 combines with J gene TRBJ2-5; 8 bases line up with TRBD1. The V gene's germline CDR1 is LNHDA and CDR2 SQIVND (reference sequence). V trimming: 3 bases; J trimming: 3 bases; junction bases outside the gene matches: 6. The CDR3 loop spans 15 amino acids.

The chain has TRBV19 and TRBJ1-1, with TRBD1 matching 8 bases. Germline V gives CDR1 LNHDA, CDR2 SQIVND (reference sequence). CDR3 length: 16 residues. J lost 1 base, V lost 5 bases, and 9 bases had no gene match. The CDR3 sequence: CASSPRGQARNTEAFF. The CDR3 DNA sequence: TGTGCCAGTAGTCCGAGGGGACAGGCTAGGAACACTGAAGCTTTCTTT.

V is TRBV6-5 and J is TRBJ2-4; TRBD1 matches at 8 bases. The CDR3 sequence is 13 residues long. The germline CDR1 and CDR2 sequences are MNHEY and SVGAGI. Trimming removed 3 bases from V and 13 bases from J; junction bases left unmatched: 8. CDR3 DNA sequence: TGTGCCAGCAGTTATCCCGGACAGGGCGGCCAGTACTTC. Amino acid sequence: CASSYPGQGGQYF.

V and J are TRBV20-1 and TRBJ2-5; D may correspond to TRBD1 or TRBD2 (5 bases each). The CDR3 loop spans 14 amino acids. Looked up from germline, CDR1 is DFQATT and CDR2 is SNEGSKA (reference sequence). The germline V and J ends were trimmed by 4 bases and 2 bases, with 14 bases remaining between them. CDR3 DNA: TGCAGTGCTAAGACCGGGGACCCTCAAGAGACCCAGTACTTC. Protein product: CSAKTGDPQETQYF.

This clonotype was detected only once. The CDR3 region has the DNA TGTGCCAGCAGGCCCACTAGCGGGGTATACAATGAGCAGTTCTTC. Translated: CASRPTSGVYNEQFF. The chain has TRBV12-3 or TRBV12-4 and TRBJ2-1; 10 nucleotides agree with TRBD2. The junction had 6 bases not matched to a gene; V was cut back by 6 bases and J by 4 bases. CDR3 length: 15 amino acids.